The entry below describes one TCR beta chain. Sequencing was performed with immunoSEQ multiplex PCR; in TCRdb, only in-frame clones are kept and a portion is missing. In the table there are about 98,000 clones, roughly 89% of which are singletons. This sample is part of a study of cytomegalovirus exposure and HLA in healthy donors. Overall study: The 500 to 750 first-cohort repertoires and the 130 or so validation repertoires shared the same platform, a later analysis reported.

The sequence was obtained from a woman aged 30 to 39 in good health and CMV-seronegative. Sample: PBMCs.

Here the CDR3 reads CASSLGGLSPDTQYF. As DNA, the CDR3 is TGCGCCAGCAGCTTGGGGGGACTATCCCCAGATACGCAGTATTTT. This chain connects TRBV5-1 to TRBJ2-3, with 7 bases aligning to TRBD2. Trimming removed 0 bases from V and 4 bases from J; junction bases left unmatched: 5. In germline, CDR1 is SGHRS, CDR2 YFSETQ. The CDR3 spans 15 residues.